What follows are 8 T cell receptor beta chains derived from one specimen sequenced in a study of response to subunit inactivated influenza vaccine. TCRdb itself ran the RT-PCR reads through MiXCR, one entry per CDR3 protein. The table records 500,000 or so distinct CDR3 sequences, approximately 17% of them present only once. This specimen consisted of CD4+ T cells sorted from PBMCs, obtained 23 months after vaccination. Receptors originate from a man aged 50-75 years who received an inactivated influenza vaccine.

Only a few counts were recorded for this clonotype. The chain couples TRBV4-1 to TRBJ1-2; possible D gene TRBD1, 5 bases. With 3 bases removed from V and 3 bases from J, the gap between germline ends came to 14 bases. This CDR3 has 15 residues. Germline values: CDR1 MGHRA, CDR2 YSYEKL. CDR3 DNA sequence: TGCGCCAGCAGCCACCAGGACACGCCTTACTATGGCTACACCTTC. Translated, it gives CASSHQDTPYYGYTF.

This clonotype has a count of ten or more. The chain has TRBV5-1 and TRBJ1-2; TRBD1 aligns across 12 bases. In germline, CDR1 is SGHRS, CDR2 YFSETQ. The trim removed 4 bases at V and 8 bases at J, leaving 6 bases unmatched. The CDR3 runs 14 residues. The CDR3 protein is CASSPGTGGVGYTF. The CDR3 region has the DNA TGCGCCAGCAGCCCCGGGACAGGGGGCGTCGGCTACACCTTC. Drawing the rest from reference TRBV5-1 and TRBJ1-2, the complete variable domain is KAGVTQTPRYLIKTRGQQVTLSCSPISGHRSVSWYQQTPGQGLQFLFEYFSETQRNKGNFPGRFSGRQFSNSRSEMNVSTLELGDSALYLCASSPGTGGVGYTFGSGTRLTVV.

This clonotype was observed many times. J is TRBJ2-3 and V is TRBV5-1; D is uncertain. V was trimmed by 1 base and J by 6 bases, leaving 9 bases between them. Germline CDR1 SGHRS, CDR2 YFSETQ. The CDR3 is 13 amino acids. The CDR3 DNA reads as TGCGCCAGCAGCTTGCCTCTTTCCGATACGCAGTATTTT. Its translation: CASSLPLSDTQYF.

The sample holds a few counts of this clonotype. This chain uses TRBV27 with TRBJ1-5; 9 bases align to TRBD1. CDR1 is MNHEY, CDR2 SMNVEV, per germline (reference sequence). V shed 6 bases and J 1 base; nucleotides not matched to a gene: 10. The CDR3 is 17 amino acids. CDR3 in amino acids: CASRREGQGPSNQPQHF. Here the CDR3 DNA reads TGTGCCAGCAGACGCGAGGGACAGGGCCCCAGCAATCAGCCCCAGCATTTT.

The genes are TRBV7-6 and TRBJ1-6, with 7 bases that match TRBD1. Germline lookup yields CDR1 SGHVS and CDR2 FNYEAQ. Losses at the gene ends were 3 bases for V and 9 bases for J; bases not matched to a gene: 8. The CDR3 has 15 residues. CDR3 residues: CASSLGQTVGSPLHF. The DNA for the CDR3 is TGTGCCAGCAGCTTGGGACAGACCGTAGGTTCACCCCTCCACTTT.

J is TRBJ2-7 and V is TRBV7-2; 8 bases match TRBD2. Per germline, CDR1 SGHTA and CDR2 FQGNSA. The CDR3 runs to 16 residues. Trimming removed 1 base from V and 2 bases from J; junction bases left unmatched: 7. CDR3 sequence reads: CASSLVPSGGTYEQYF. The CDR3 DNA follows: TGTGCCAGCAGCTTAGTCCCCAGCGGGGGAACCTACGAGCAGTACTTC.

This clonotype was counted between two and nine times. CDR3 amino acids: CASSDGTSIVTQYF. CDR3 DNA sequence: TGTGCCAGCAGCGACGGGACTAGCATTGTGACCCAGTACTTC. The chain uses TRBV14 and TRBJ2-5; 9 positions agree with TRBD2. V lost 5 bases to trimming and J lost 7 bases; unmatched junction nucleotides: 8. The CDR3 consists of 14 residues. CDR1 and CDR2 from the germline V gene are SGHDN and FVKESK. The full variable domain, completed using reference TRBV14 and TRBJ2-5, is EAGVTQFPSHSVIEKGQTVTLRCDPISGHDNLYWYRRVMGKEIKFLLHFVKESKQDESGMPNNRFLAERTGGTYSTLKVQPAELEDSGVYFCASSDGTSIVTQYFGPGTRLLVL.

This clonotype was picked up many times. The rearrangement links TRBV4-3 to TRBJ1-1; D remains ambiguous. The germline V gene has CDR1 LGHNA and CDR2 YSLEER. This CDR3 has 15 residues. V was pared by 0 bases and J by 2 bases, with 10 bases between. For the CDR3, the DNA is TGCGCCAGCAGCCAAGATATTGGGTTCAACACTGAAGCTTTCTTT. Its protein is CASSQDIGFNTEAFF.